This T cell receptor (beta chain) is drawn from a study of vaccination effects on CD4 cells after COVID-19. Germline V lookup: CDR1 SGHAT, CDR2 FQNNGV. The CDR3 sequence is 14 residues long. V shed 5 bases, J shed 6 bases, and the junction held 3 bases outside the gene matches. This clone was observed a handful of times. Its antigen is not identified. The repertoire was sequenced with immunoSEQ multiplex PCR; TCRdb's copy has only in-frame clones and lacks some. The data show about 44,000 clones, 76% seen once. Upon completion of around eleven days in culture, CD4+ T cells were isolated. This person's SARS-CoV-2 infection, confirmed by PCR, occurred between March and December 2020. The cohort was immunized with two doses of either the BNT162b2 or mRNA-1273 vaccine. A half-volume exchange with IL-2 medium occurred on days 3 and 7.

This clonotype was obtained from a human donor who had a prior SARS-CoV-2 infection. The chain couples TRBV11-2 to TRBJ1-6, with TRBD1 matching 8 bases. Source: CD4+ T cells from PBMCs cultured without peptide, taken after COVID-19 vaccination. The CDR3 loop is CASSIQGANSPLHF. The CDR3 DNA reads TGTGCCAGCAGCATTCAGGGGGCTAATTCACCCCTCCACTTT.